These T cell receptor beta chains were read from a single sample in a study of blood T cell repertoires in COVID-19. Method: immunoSEQ multiplex PCR; TCRdb's copy keeps in-frame clones and lacks some. The sample shows approximately 210,000 clones, 75% to 85% of them seen only once. Sequencing input: PBMCs or T cells enriched from blood (not recorded which). The receptors were sampled from a woman in her fifties or sixties with acute COVID-19. Each CDR3 is given with its conserved first and last residue. The D gene is left open where the match is weak. Size is omitted from some rows. Given values are once, few, many or a class for expanded clones.

V gene,D gene,J gene,clone size,CDR3 protein,CDR3 DNA
TRBV7-2,.,TRBJ1-3,.,CASSFTEFAFSGNTIYF,TGTGCCAGCAGCTTTACCGAGTTTGCCTTCTCTGGAAACACCATATATTTT
TRBV5-1,TRBD1,TRBJ1-2,few,CASSHPGGAGDGYTF,TGCGCCAGCAGCCATCCAGGGGGCGCTGGGGATGGCTACACCTTC
TRBV3-1/TRBV3-2,.,TRBJ1-4,few,CASSHREKLFF,TGTGCCAGCAGCCACAGGGAAAAACTGTTTTTT
TRBV28,TRBD1,TRBJ1-5,few,CASSRTGSGQPQHF,TGTGCCAGCAGCCGGACAGGGTCTGGTCAGCCCCAGCATTTT
TRBV29-1,.,TRBJ2-1,.,CSVEGPQSSYNEQFF,TGCAGCGTTGAAGGGCCGCAAAGCTCCTACAATGAGCAGTTCTTC
TRBV28,TRBD1,TRBJ2-3,few,CASRLLTGGPDTQYF,TGTGCCAGCAGGTTACTGACAGGGGGACCAGATACGCAGTATTTT
TRBV7-3,TRBD2,TRBJ2-2,.,CASSLGLAGAYKNTGELFF,TGTGCCAGCAGCTTGGGACTAGCGGGGGCCTACAAGAACACCGGGGAGCTGTTTTTT
TRBV7-9,.,TRBJ1-1,.,CASSLVGSDTEAFF,TGTGCCAGCAGCTTAGTCGGCAGCGACACTGAAGCTTTCTTT
TRBV3-1/TRBV3-2,.,TRBJ1-5,few,CASSQDQGQEPQHF,TGTGCCAGCAGCCAAGACCAGGGGCAAGAGCCCCAGCATTTT
TRBV12-3/TRBV12-4,.,TRBJ1-1,.,CASSRVEAFF,TGTGCCAGCAGTAGAGTCGAAGCTTTCTTT
TRBV24-1,.,TRBJ1-1,.,CATSDFSDTEAFF,TGTGCCACCAGTGATTTCTCGGACACTGAAGCTTTCTTT
TRBV7-2,.,TRBJ1-1,.,CASSPGMNTEAFF,TGTGCCAGCAGCCCAGGTATGAACACTGAAGCTTTCTTT
TRBV6-5,.,TRBJ1-5,.,CASREGGVGNQPQHF,TGTGCCAGCAGGGAGGGAGGGGTTGGCAATCAGCCCCAGCATTTT
TRBV6-5,TRBD1,TRBJ1-2,.,CASSRGQKLYGYTF,TGTGCCAGCAGCAGGGGACAGAAACTCTATGGCTACACCTTC
TRBV7-2,.,TRBJ2-1,.,CASSTAALSSYNEQFF,TGTGCCAGCAGCACCGCCGCCTTGAGCTCCTACAATGAGCAGTTCTTC
TRBV29-1,TRBD2,TRBJ2-3,.,CSVVGLAFDTQYF,TGCAGCGTTGTGGGACTAGCGTTTGATACGCAGTATTTT
TRBV4-1,TRBD2,TRBJ2-2,.,CASSQISWLAGATGELFF,TGCGCCAGCAGCCAGATTTCTTGGCTAGCGGGGGCCACCGGGGAGCTGTTTTTT
TRBV6-5,TRBD2,TRBJ2-2,.,CASSWRGGITGELFF,TGTGCCAGCAGTTGGCGGGGGGGTATCACCGGGGAGCTGTTTTTT
TRBV6-1,.,TRBJ2-1,.,CASSDTSYNEQFF,TGTGCCAGCAGTGATACAAGCTACAATGAGCAGTTCTTC
TRBV19,TRBD1,TRBJ2-4,.,CASSIDRGVKNIQYF,TGTGCCAGTAGTATCGACAGGGGTGTCAAAAACATTCAGTACTTC
TRBV19,.,TRBJ1-5,few,CASSTGSSNQPQHF,TGTGCCAGTAGTACAGGGTCCAGCAATCAGCCCCAGCATTTT
TRBV5-6,TRBD1,TRBJ1-5,.,CASSLASGGGQPQHF,TGTGCCAGCAGCTTGGCCTCAGGGGGTGGGCAGCCCCAGCATTTT
TRBV6-4,TRBD2,TRBJ2-1,.,CASSPGTSGWTYNEQFF,TGTGCCAGCAGTCCCGGGACTAGCGGGTGGACCTACAATGAGCAGTTCTTC
TRBV29-1,.,TRBJ1-2,.,CSVERTSLYGYTF,TGCAGCGTTGAACGGACAAGCCTCTATGGCTACACCTTC
TRBV5-4,.,TRBJ1-4,.,CASSFGTTNEKLFF,TGTGCCAGCAGCTTTGGCACAACTAATGAAAAACTGTTTTTT
TRBV5-1,.,TRBJ2-3,.,CASSLAGTDTQYF,TGCGCCAGCAGCTTGGCAGGCACAGATACGCAGTATTTT
TRBV28,TRBD1,TRBJ2-3,.,CASSPRQGAGTDTQYF,TGTGCCAGCAGTCCTCGACAGGGGGCCGGCACAGATACGCAGTATTTT
TRBV5-6,TRBD2,TRBJ2-1,.,CASSETSGGVQQFF,TGTGCCAGCAGTGAGACTAGCGGGGGGGTACAGCAGTTCTTC
TRBV19,TRBD1,TRBJ1-2,.,CASSEQGAGGYTF,TGTGCCAGTAGCGAACAGGGGGCAGGTGGCTACACCTTC
TRBV11-2,TRBD2,TRBJ2-3,.,CASSFWREQAKYTDTQYF,TGTGCCAGCAGCTTTTGGCGGGAGCAGGCTAAATACACAGATACGCAGTATTTT
TRBV7-9,.,TRBJ1-2,.,CASSPATDSHYGYTF,TGTGCCAGCAGCCCTGCTACAGACAGTCACTATGGCTACACCTTC
TRBV11-2,.,TRBJ1-1,.,CASSSDMNTEAFF,TGTGCCAGCAGCTCGGACATGAACACTGAAGCTTTCTTT
TRBV28,TRBD1,TRBJ1-5,.,CASSWGQARNQPQHF,TGTGCCAGCAGTTGGGGACAGGCGCGCAATCAGCCCCAGCATTTT